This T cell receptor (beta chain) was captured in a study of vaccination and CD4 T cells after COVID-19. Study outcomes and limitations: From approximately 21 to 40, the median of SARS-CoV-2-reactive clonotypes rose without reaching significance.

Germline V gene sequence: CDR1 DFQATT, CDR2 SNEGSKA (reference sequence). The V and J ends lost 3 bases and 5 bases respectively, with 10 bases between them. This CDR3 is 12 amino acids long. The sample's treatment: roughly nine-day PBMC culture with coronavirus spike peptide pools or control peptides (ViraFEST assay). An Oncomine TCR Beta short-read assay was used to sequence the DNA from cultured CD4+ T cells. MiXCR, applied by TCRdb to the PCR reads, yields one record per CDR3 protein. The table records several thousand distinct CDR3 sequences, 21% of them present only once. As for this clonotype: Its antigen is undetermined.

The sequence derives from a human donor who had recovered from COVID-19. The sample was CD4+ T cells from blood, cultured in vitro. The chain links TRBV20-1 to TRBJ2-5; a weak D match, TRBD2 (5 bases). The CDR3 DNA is TGCAGTGCTAGGCCTCCGGGGGAGACCCAGTACTTC. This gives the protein CSARPPGETQYF.